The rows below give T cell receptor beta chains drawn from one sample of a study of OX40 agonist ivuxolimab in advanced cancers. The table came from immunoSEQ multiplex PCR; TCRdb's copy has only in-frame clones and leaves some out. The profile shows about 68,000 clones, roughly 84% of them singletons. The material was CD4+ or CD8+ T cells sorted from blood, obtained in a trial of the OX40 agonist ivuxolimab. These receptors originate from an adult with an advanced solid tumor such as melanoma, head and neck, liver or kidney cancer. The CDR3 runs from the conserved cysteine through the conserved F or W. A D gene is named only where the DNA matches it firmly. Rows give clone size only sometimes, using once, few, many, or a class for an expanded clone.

DNA: TGTGCCAGTAGTCGGGCAGTTGGAATACGCAATCAGCCCCAGCATTTT
CDR3: CASSRAVGIRNQPQHF
D: .
size: .
J: TRBJ1-5
V: TRBV19

DNA: TGTGCCAGCAGCGTAGGGGACAGCTCTGGAAACACCATATATTTT
CDR3: CASSVGDSSGNTIYF
D: TRBD1
size: .
J: TRBJ1-3
V: TRBV9

DNA: TGTGCCAGTAAAATAAGAACAACCGGGACAGAGCAGTACTTC
CDR3: CASKIRTTGTEQYF
D: .
size: .
J: TRBJ2-7
V: TRBV19

DNA: TGTGCCAGTGATGGGTATATGAACACTGAAGCTTTCTTT
CDR3: CASDGYMNTEAFF
D: .
size: .
J: TRBJ1-1
V: TRBV19

DNA: TGCGCCAGCAGCCAAGCCGTGGACAGGGACTCACCCCTCCACTTT
CDR3: CASSQAVDRDSPLHF
D: TRBD1
size: .
J: TRBJ1-6
V: TRBV4-3

DNA: TGCAGTGCTGGGACCGTCTATGGCTACACCTTC
CDR3: CSAGTVYGYTF
D: .
size: .
J: TRBJ1-2
V: TRBV20-1

DNA: TGTGCCAGCAGCTTTCCGGCTAGCGGGGATACGCAGTATTTT
CDR3: CASSFPASGDTQYF
D: TRBD2
size: .
J: TRBJ2-3
V: TRBV7-2

DNA: TGTGCCAGCAGCTTGTGGGGGACGGCCGTTGGCTATGGCTACACCTTC
CDR3: CASSLWGTAVGYGYTF
D: .
size: once
J: TRBJ1-2
V: TRBV5-5

DNA: TGTGCCAGCAGCTTAGTGAGACTAGCGGGGGTCACAGATACGCAGTATTTT
CDR3: CASSLVRLAGVTDTQYF
D: TRBD2
size: .
J: TRBJ2-3
V: TRBV7-2

DNA: TGTGCCAGCAGCTTGGGTGGGGTCCTTTCCTACGAGCAGTACTTC
CDR3: CASSLGGVLSYEQYF
D: .
size: .
J: TRBJ2-7
V: TRBV5-4

DNA: TGCGCCAGCAGCCCTGTAGGGAGTCACAATGAGCAGTTCTTC
CDR3: CASSPVGSHNEQFF
D: .
size: .
J: TRBJ2-1
V: TRBV4-3

DNA: TGTGCCAGCAGCTTTAGGTTGAACACTGAAGCTTTCTTT
CDR3: CASSFRLNTEAFF
D: .
size: few
J: TRBJ1-1
V: TRBV7-2

DNA: TGTGCCAGCAGTGAAATAAGGGGAGCGAACGGGGGGGAGCTGTTTTTT
CDR3: CASSEIRGANGGELFF
D: .
size: .
J: TRBJ2-2
V: TRBV6-1

DNA: TGTGCCAGCAGCTTAACTAGCGGGGCTAGGGCAGATACGCAGTATTTT
CDR3: CASSLTSGARADTQYF
D: TRBD2
size: .
J: TRBJ2-3
V: TRBV7-3

DNA: TGTGCCAGCAGTTTAAAGGGCAGGGTGAACACTGAAGCTTTCTTT
CDR3: CASSLKGRVNTEAFF
D: .
size: once
J: TRBJ1-1
V: TRBV27

DNA: TGCGCCAGCATCGCAGGGACAAGCACAGATACGCAGTATTTT
CDR3: CASIAGTSTDTQYF
D: .
size: .
J: TRBJ2-3
V: TRBV5-1

DNA: TGTGCCAGTAGCCCGGGACAGGGGACTTCACCCCTCCACTTT
CDR3: CASSPGQGTSPLHF
D: TRBD1
size: .
J: TRBJ1-6
V: TRBV19

DNA: TGTGCCAGCAGCAATAGACAGGGGACTAGCACAGATACGCAGTATTTT
CDR3: CASSNRQGTSTDTQYF
D: TRBD1
size: .
J: TRBJ2-3
V: TRBV27

DNA: TGTGCCAGCAGCCGAGGGGTTAGCGGGGGCCTCCAAGAGACCCAGTACTTC
CDR3: CASSRGVSGGLQETQYF
D: TRBD2
size: .
J: TRBJ2-5
V: TRBV7-2

DNA: TGCGCCAGCAGCTTGGGCGAGAGTAGCACAGATACGCAGTATTTT
CDR3: CASSLGESSTDTQYF
D: .
size: .
J: TRBJ2-3
V: TRBV5-1

DNA: TGTGCCAGCAGTTACTCTCGGCTGGGGGCCTATGGCTACACCTTC
CDR3: CASSYSRLGAYGYTF
D: .
size: .
J: TRBJ1-2
V: TRBV6-5

DNA: TGTGCCAGCAGTTACCCAGTAGAGACCCAGTACTTC
CDR3: CASSYPVETQYF
D: .
size: .
J: TRBJ2-5
V: TRBV6-5

DNA: TGTGCCAGCAGATTTAGTGGGGGCCCGGGACAGGGGAACACCATATATTTT
CDR3: CASRFSGGPGQGNTIYF
D: TRBD1
size: .
J: TRBJ1-3
V: TRBV7-2

DNA: TGCAGCGTTTCGGGACAGGCGTACAATGAGCAGTTCTTC
CDR3: CSVSGQAYNEQFF
D: TRBD1
size: .
J: TRBJ2-1
V: TRBV29-1

DNA: TGTGCCAGCAGTTACTCGAGACACGAGGCCTACGAGCAGTACTTC
CDR3: CASSYSRHEAYEQYF
D: .
size: .
J: TRBJ2-7
V: TRBV6-5

DNA: TGTGCCAGCAGTGATGGGGGGCCCTACGAGCAGTACTTC
CDR3: CASSDGGPYEQYF
D: .
size: .
J: TRBJ2-7
V: TRBV2

DNA: TGTGCCAGCGTAGGGTCGGGACAGGCCTTGAACACTGAAGCTTTCTTT
CDR3: CASVGSGQALNTEAFF
D: TRBD1
size: .
J: TRBJ1-1
V: TRBV28

DNA: TGTGCCAGCAGGGGGGGGGCTAGCGGGACCACAGATACGCAGTATTTT
CDR3: CASRGGASGTTDTQYF
D: TRBD2
size: .
J: TRBJ2-3
V: TRBV5-4

DNA: TGCGCCACCGCAGGAAATAGCAATCAGCCCCAGCATTTT
CDR3: CATAGNSNQPQHF
D: .
size: .
J: TRBJ1-5
V: TRBV10-2

DNA: TGTGCCAGCAGGGACCACACTGCAACTAATGAAAAACTGTTTTTT
CDR3: CASRDHTATNEKLFF
D: .
size: .
J: TRBJ1-4
V: TRBV2

DNA: TGTGCCAGCAGCCCCAGACAGGATTTAATGAACACTGAAGCTTTCTTT
CDR3: CASSPRQDLMNTEAFF
D: .
size: .
J: TRBJ1-1
V: TRBV9

DNA: TGTGCCAGCAGCTTAGGGGGCAGCAAGGAGCAGTACTTC
CDR3: CASSLGGSKEQYF
D: .
size: .
J: TRBJ2-7
V: TRBV7-2

DNA: TGTGCCAGCAGCGCTCAGGGGGCAGGGGCTTCACCCCTCCACTTT
CDR3: CASSAQGAGASPLHF
D: TRBD1
size: .
J: TRBJ1-6
V: TRBV7-2

DNA: TGTGCCAGCAGTATGATAACCTTTACAGTGTCTTGTCAGCCCCAGCATTTT
CDR3: CASSMITFTVSCQPQHF
D: .
size: once
J: TRBJ1-5
V: TRBV25-1

DNA: TGTGCCAGCAGCTCGAGTCCCGGGACAGGGTACACTGAAGCTTTCTTT
CDR3: CASSSSPGTGYTEAFF
D: TRBD1
size: .
J: TRBJ1-1
V: TRBV11-2

DNA: TGTGCCAGCAGCCCCCGGGCGAAAGGGACCCAGTACTTC
CDR3: CASSPRAKGTQYF
D: .
size: .
J: TRBJ2-5
V: TRBV5-8

DNA: TGTGCCAGCAGCCGAACTACAGGGGGCAACTACAATGAGCAGTTCTTC
CDR3: CASSRTTGGNYNEQFF
D: TRBD1
size: .
J: TRBJ2-1
V: TRBV7-3

DNA: TGTGCCACCAGCAGAGGAGGTACCGTCCCTGGAAACACCATATATTTT
CDR3: CATSRGGTVPGNTIYF
D: .
size: few
J: TRBJ1-3
V: TRBV15

DNA: TGCGCCAGCAGCCAACAGGGGGTGGGGATTCTTGGCTACACCTTC
CDR3: CASSQQGVGILGYTF
D: TRBD1
size: .
J: TRBJ1-2
V: TRBV4-3

DNA: TGTGCCAGCCGCGGGGAGGTGTACGGGCAGTACTTC
CDR3: CASRGEVYGQYF
D: .
size: once
J: TRBJ2-7
V: TRBV2

DNA: TGTGCTAGCAGCCCCGGACAGGGAGGAGTGGCGGACTTC
CDR3: CASSPGQGGVADF
D: TRBD1
size: .
J: TRBJ2-5
V: TRBV7-7

DNA: TGTGCCAGTAGTATAAGAGGGCGTCGAGGACAGGGGGCAGGTAGCACAGATACGCAGTATTTT
CDR3: CASSIRGRRGQGAGSTDTQYF
D: TRBD1
size: .
J: TRBJ2-3
V: TRBV19

DNA: TGTGCCAGCAGCCCGCAGGGGAATGAGCAGTTCTTC
CDR3: CASSPQGNEQFF
D: .
size: .
J: TRBJ2-1
V: TRBV7-3

DNA: TGTGCCAGCAGCTGGGAAGGAGCCACCTACGAGCAGTACTTC
CDR3: CASSWEGATYEQYF
D: .
size: once
J: TRBJ2-7
V: TRBV5-4

DNA: TGCGCCAGCAGCTTTACCGGACCGTACAATGAGCAGTTCTTC
CDR3: CASSFTGPYNEQFF
D: .
size: .
J: TRBJ2-1
V: TRBV5-1

DNA: TGTGCCAGCAGCTTATTGAGGGCAGCGGGGAATCAGCCCCAGCATTTT
CDR3: CASSLLRAAGNQPQHF
D: .
size: .
J: TRBJ1-5
V: TRBV7-3

DNA: TGTGCCAGCAGTGCCGAGTTCTCCACAGATACGCAGTATTTT
CDR3: CASSAEFSTDTQYF
D: .
size: once
J: TRBJ2-3
V: TRBV6-4

DNA: TGCGCCAGCAGCCAGGAGCCCTGGGCTTCCACAGATACGCAGTATTTT
CDR3: CASSQEPWASTDTQYF
D: .
size: .
J: TRBJ2-3
V: TRBV4-3

DNA: TGTGCCAGCAGTGCGGCCAGGGTCGGTGGCTACACCTTC
CDR3: CASSAARVGGYTF
D: .
size: .
J: TRBJ1-2
V: TRBV2

DNA: TGTGCCAGCAGTTACTCGATGGGGACGAGGACTGAAGCTTTCTTT
CDR3: CASSYSMGTRTEAFF
D: .
size: .
J: TRBJ1-1
V: TRBV6-5

DNA: TGTGCCAGCAGTGAACTATTGAAGACGAACACTGAAGCTTTCTTT
CDR3: CASSELLKTNTEAFF
D: .
size: .
J: TRBJ1-1
V: TRBV6-4

DNA: TGTGCCAGCAGCCAATTCGCGGGGACAGGGGAGCTGTTTTTT
CDR3: CASSQFAGTGELFF
D: .
size: .
J: TRBJ2-2
V: TRBV7-2

DNA: TGTGCCAGCAGTTACTCGGGGATCGGGGGGATCTACGAGCAGTACTTC
CDR3: CASSYSGIGGIYEQYF
D: TRBD2
size: .
J: TRBJ2-7
V: TRBV6-5

DNA: TGTGCCAGCAGTGACTCGAGTCAGGGCTATGGCTACACCTTC
CDR3: CASSDSSQGYGYTF
D: .
size: .
J: TRBJ1-2
V: TRBV6-4

DNA: TGTGCCAGCTCCCTACAGGGGGATGGGTTCTTC
CDR3: CASSLQGDGFF
D: TRBD1
size: .
J: TRBJ2-1
V: TRBV18

DNA: TGCAGTGCTAGGGGAGGGGATGAGCAGTTCTTC
CDR3: CSARGGDEQFF
D: TRBD2
size: .
J: TRBJ2-1
V: TRBV20-1

DNA: TGTGCCAGCAGCTTGGGGCGAAACACCATATATTTT
CDR3: CASSLGRNTIYF
D: .
size: .
J: TRBJ1-3
V: TRBV7-2

DNA: TGTGCCAGCAGCTTGGGACCCCCAAGCGGAGGGACCCAGTACTTC
CDR3: CASSLGPPSGGTQYF
D: .
size: .
J: TRBJ2-5
V: TRBV13

DNA: TGTGCCAGCAGTTACTCGTATAAGGCTGAAGCTTTCTTT
CDR3: CASSYSYKAEAFF
D: .
size: many
J: TRBJ1-1
V: TRBV6-5